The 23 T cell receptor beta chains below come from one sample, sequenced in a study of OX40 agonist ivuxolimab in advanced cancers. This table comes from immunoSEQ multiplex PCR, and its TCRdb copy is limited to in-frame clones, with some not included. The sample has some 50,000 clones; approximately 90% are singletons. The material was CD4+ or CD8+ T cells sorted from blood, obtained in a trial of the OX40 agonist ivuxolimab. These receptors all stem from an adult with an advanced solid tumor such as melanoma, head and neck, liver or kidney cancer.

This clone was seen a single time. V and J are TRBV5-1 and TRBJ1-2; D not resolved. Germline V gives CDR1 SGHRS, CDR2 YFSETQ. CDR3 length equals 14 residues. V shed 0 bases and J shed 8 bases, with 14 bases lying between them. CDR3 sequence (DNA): TGCGCCAGCAGCTTGGCCGGGTCCGGAGGGGGCTACACCTTC. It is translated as CASSLAGSGGGYTF.

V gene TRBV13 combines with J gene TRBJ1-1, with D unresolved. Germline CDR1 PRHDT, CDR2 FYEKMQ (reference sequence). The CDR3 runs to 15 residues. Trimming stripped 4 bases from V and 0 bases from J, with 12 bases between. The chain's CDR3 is CASSSSGRMNTEAFF. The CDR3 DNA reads TGTGCCAGCAGCTCCTCCGGTAGGATGAACACTGAAGCTTTCTTT.

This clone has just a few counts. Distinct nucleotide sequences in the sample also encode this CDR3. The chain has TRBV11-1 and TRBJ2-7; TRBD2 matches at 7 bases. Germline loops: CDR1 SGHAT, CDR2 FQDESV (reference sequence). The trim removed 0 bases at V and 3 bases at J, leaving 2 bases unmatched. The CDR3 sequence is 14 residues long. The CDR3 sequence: CASSLAGGGYEQYF. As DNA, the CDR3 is TGTGCCAGCAGCTTAGCGGGCGGGGGCTACGAGCAGTACTTC.

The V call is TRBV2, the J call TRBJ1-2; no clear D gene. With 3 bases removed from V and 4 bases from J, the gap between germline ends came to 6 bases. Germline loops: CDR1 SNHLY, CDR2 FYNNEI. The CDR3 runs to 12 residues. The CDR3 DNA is TGTGCCAGCAGTGAGGAAATCTATGGCTACACCTTC. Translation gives CASSEEIYGYTF.

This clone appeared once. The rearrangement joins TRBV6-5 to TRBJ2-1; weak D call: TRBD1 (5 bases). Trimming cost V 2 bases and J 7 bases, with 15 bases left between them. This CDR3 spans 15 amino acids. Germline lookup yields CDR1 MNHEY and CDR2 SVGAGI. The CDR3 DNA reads TGTGCCAGCAGTTACAGGGGATCCGCATTTAATGAGCAGTTCTTC. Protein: CASSYRGSAFNEQFF.

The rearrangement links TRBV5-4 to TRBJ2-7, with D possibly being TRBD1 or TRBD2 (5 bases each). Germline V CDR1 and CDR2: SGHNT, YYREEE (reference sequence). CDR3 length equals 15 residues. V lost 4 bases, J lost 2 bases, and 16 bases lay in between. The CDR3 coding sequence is TGTGCCAGCAGCGAACTGCCCGGGGCCACCTACGAGCAGTACTTC. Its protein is CASSELPGATYEQYF. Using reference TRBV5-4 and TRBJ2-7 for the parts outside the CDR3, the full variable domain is ETGVTQSPTHLIKTRGQQVTLRCSSQSGHNTVSWYQQALGQGPQFIFQYYREEENGRGNFPPRFSGLQFPNYSSELNVNALELDDSALYLCASSELPGATYEQYFGPGTRLTVT.

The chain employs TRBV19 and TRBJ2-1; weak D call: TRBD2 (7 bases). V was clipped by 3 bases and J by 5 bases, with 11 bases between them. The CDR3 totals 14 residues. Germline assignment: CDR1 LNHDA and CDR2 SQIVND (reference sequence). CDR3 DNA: TGTGCCAGTAGTATGGGGGGGCCGGACAATGAGCAGTTCTTC. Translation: CASSMGGPDNEQFF.

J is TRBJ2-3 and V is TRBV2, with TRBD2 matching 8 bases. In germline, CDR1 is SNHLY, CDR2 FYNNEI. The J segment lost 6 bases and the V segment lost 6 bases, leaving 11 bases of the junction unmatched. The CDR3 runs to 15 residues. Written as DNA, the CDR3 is TGTGCCAGCAGCTCCCAGCGGGAGATGTGGGATACGCAGTATTTT. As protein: CASSSQREMWDTQYF.

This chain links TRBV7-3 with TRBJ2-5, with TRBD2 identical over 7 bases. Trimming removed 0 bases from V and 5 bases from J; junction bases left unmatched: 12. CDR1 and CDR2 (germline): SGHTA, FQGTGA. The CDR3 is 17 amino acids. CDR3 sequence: CASSLTLRLAGGETQYF. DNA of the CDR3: TGTGCCAGCAGCTTAACTCTCCGACTAGCCGGAGGGGAGACCCAGTACTTC.

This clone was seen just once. The CDR3 spells CASSGDRASLHNEQFF. The CDR3, as DNA: TGTGCCAGCAGTGGAGACAGGGCCTCGTTACACAATGAGCAGTTCTTC. This chain uses TRBV13 with TRBJ2-1; 7 bases fit TRBD1. The germline V gene encodes CDR1 PRHDT and CDR2 FYEKMQ (reference sequence). The CDR3 length is 16 residues. V dropped 6 bases and J dropped 5; count of bases not matched to a gene: 13.

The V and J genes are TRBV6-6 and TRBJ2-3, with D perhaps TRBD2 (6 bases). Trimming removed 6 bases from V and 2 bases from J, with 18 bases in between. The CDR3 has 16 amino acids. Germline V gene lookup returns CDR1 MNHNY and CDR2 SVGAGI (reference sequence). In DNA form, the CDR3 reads TGTGCCAGCAGGGCGGGACTTATAGCGGCCACAGATACGCAGTATTTT. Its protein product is CASRAGLIAATDTQYF.

CDR3 bases: TGCGCCAGCAGCCCCTCTGGACGGTCCTACGAGCAGTACTTC. Amino acid sequence: CASSPSGRSYEQYF. The rearrangement uses TRBV4-1 and TRBJ2-7; no definite D call. Trimming pared 4 bases from V and 1 base from J, leaving 11 bases between. Germline CDR1 is MGHRA and CDR2 is YSYEKL. The CDR3 runs to 14 residues.

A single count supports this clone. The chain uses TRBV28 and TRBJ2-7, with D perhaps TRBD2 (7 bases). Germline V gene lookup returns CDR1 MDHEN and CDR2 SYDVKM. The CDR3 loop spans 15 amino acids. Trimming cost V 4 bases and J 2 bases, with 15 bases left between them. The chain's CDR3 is CASSWGQGGTYEQYF. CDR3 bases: TGTGCCAGCAGTTGGGGGCAGGGAGGGACCTACGAGCAGTACTTC.

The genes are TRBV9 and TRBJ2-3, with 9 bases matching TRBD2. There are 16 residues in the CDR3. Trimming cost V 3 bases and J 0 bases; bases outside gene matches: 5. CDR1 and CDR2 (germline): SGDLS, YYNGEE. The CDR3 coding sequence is TGTGCCAGCAGCGCCCGACTAGCGGAAAGCACAGATACGCAGTATTTT. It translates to CASSARLAESTDTQYF.

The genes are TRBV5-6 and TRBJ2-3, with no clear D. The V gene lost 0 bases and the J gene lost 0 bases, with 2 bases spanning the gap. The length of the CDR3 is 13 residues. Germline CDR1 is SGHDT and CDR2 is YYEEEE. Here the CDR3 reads CASSLGSTDTQYF. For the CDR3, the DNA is TGTGCCAGCAGCTTGGGAAGCACAGATACGCAGTATTTT.

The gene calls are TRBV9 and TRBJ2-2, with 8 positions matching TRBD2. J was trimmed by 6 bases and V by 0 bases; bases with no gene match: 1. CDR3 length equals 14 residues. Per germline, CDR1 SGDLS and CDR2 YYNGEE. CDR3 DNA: TGTGCCAGCAGCGTAGCAGCGGGAGCCGGGGAGCTGTTTTTT. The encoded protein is CASSVAAGAGELFF.

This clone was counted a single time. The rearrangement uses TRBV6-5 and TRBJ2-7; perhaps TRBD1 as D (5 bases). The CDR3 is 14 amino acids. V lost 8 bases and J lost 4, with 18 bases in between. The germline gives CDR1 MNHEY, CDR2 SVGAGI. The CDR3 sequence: CASVPVGTGYEQYF. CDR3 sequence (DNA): TGTGCCAGCGTCCCTGTTGGCACAGGATACGAGCAGTACTTC.

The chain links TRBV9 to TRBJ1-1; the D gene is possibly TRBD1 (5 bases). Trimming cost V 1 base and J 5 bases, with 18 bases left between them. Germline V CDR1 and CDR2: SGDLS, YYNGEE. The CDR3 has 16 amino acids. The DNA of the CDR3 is TGTGCCAGCAGCGTATTTGAGGGGCGGGGGATGACTGAAGCTTTCTTT. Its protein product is CASSVFEGRGMTEAFF.

The CDR3 region is CASSPRVQLPQHF. Here the CDR3 DNA reads TGCGCCAGCAGCCCCCGGGTCCAACTTCCCCAGCATTTT. The chain combines TRBV4-1 with TRBJ1-5; D ambiguous. V was clipped by 4 bases and J by 10 bases, with 14 bases between them. The CDR3 runs to 13 residues. Germline CDR1 and CDR2: MGHRA and YSYEKL.

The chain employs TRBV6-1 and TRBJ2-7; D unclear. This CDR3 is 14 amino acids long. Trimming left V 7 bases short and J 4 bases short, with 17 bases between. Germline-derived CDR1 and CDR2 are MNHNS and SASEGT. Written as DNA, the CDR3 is TGTGCCAGCACCGGAATTCTGGACCGTTACGAGCAGTACTTC. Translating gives CASTGILDRYEQYF.

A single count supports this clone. Written as DNA, the CDR3 is TGTGCCTGGAGTGTAAGTTCCTACGAGCAGTACTTC. Amino acids: CAWSVSSYEQYF. V is TRBV30 and J is TRBJ2-7; D unresolved. The CDR3 contains 12 residues. With 0 bases removed from V and 1 base from J, the gap between germline ends came to 4 bases. Germline-derived CDR1 and CDR2 are GTSNPN and SVGIG (reference sequence).

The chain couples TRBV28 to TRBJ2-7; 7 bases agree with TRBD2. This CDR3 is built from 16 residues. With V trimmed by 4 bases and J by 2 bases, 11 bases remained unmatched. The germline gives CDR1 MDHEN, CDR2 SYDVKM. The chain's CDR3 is CASSSVASGTAYEQYF. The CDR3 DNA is TGTGCCAGCAGTTCCGTCGCGAGCGGGACTGCCTACGAGCAGTACTTC.

DNA for the CDR3: TGTGCCAGCATGGGTTTTCAGGGGGCAACTGAAGCTTTCTTT. It translates to CASMGFQGATEAFF. The chain carries TRBV6-5 and TRBJ1-1; 8 bases align to TRBD1. The CDR3 consists of 14 residues. Trimming at V came to 7 bases and at J to 5 bases, leaving 9 bases not matched to a gene. Germline CDR1 reads MNHEY; CDR2 reads SVGAGI.